This TCR beta chain was found in a study of blood T cell repertoires in COVID-19. About the study: PBMCs, B-cell-depleted T cells, or T cells were the source of the cDNA or gDNA that made up the material.

This clone is a singleton in its sample. Clones were read by immunoSEQ multiplex PCR, and TCRdb kept only the in-frame ones, dropping some. This sample has under 300,000 clones, with approximately 85% found just once. The CDR3 is 11 residues long. V shed 9 bases and J shed 7 bases, with 12 bases lying between them. Germline V gives CDR1 SGHTA, CDR2 FQGNSA. The sample taken for sequencing was peripheral blood. V is TRBV7-2 and J is TRBJ1-2; D might be TRBD1 (5 bases). This clonotype was sampled from a woman between 65 and 79 years old with acute or convalescent COVID-19. CDR3 sequence reads: CARGGGVGYTF. Written as DNA, the CDR3 is TGTGCCAGGGGGGGAGGAGTTGGCTACACCTTC. The full variable domain, with the rest looked up from reference TRBV7-2 and TRBJ1-2, is GAGVSQSPSNKVTEKGKDVELRCDPISGHTALYWYRQSLGQGLEFLIYFQGNSAPDKSGLPSDRFSAERTGGSVSTLTIQRTQQEDSAVYLCARGGGVGYTFGSGTRLTVV.